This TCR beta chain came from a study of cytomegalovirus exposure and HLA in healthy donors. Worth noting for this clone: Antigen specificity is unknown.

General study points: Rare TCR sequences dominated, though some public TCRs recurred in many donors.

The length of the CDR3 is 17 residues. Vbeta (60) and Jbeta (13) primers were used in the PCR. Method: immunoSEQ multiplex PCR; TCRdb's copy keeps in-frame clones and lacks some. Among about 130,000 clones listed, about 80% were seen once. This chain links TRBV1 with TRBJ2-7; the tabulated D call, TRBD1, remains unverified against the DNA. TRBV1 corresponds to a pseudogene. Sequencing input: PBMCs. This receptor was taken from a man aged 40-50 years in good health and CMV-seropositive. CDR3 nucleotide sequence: TGCACCAGCAGCCAAGATATAGGGGACAGGGACTTACACGAGCAGTACTTC. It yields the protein CTSSQDIGDRDLHEQYF.